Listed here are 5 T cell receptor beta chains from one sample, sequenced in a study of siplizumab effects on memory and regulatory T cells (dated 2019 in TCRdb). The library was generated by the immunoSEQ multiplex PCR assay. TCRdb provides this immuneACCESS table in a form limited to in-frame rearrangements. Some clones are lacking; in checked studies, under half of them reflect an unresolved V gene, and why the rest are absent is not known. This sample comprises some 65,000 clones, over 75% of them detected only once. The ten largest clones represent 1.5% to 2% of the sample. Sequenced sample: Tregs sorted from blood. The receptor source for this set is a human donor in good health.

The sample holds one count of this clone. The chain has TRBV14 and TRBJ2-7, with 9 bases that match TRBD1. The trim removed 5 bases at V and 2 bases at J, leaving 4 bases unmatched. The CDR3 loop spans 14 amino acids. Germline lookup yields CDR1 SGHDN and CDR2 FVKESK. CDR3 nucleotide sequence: TGTGCCAGCAGCATCGGGACAGGGCCCTACGAGCAGTACTTC. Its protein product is CASSIGTGPYEQYF.

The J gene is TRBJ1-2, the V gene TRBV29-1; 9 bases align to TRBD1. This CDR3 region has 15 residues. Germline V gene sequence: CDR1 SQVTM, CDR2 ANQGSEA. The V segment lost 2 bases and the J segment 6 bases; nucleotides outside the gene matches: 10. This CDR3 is CSVELPGQGVNGYTF. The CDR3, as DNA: TGCAGCGTTGAACTACCGGGACAGGGTGTCAATGGCTACACCTTC.

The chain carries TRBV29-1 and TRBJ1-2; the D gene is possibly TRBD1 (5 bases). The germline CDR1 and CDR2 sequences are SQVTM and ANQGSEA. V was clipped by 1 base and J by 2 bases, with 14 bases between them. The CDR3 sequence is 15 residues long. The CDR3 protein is CSVEGTGPLNYGYTF. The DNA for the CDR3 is TGCAGCGTTGAAGGGACGGGGCCTTTGAACTATGGCTACACCTTC.

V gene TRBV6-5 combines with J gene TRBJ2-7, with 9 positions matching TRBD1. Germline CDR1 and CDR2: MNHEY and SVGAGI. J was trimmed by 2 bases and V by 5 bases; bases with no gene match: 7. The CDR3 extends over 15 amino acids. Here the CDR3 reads CASSPGQGRAYEQYF. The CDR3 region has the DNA TGTGCCAGCAGTCCCGGACAGGGGAGGGCCTACGAGCAGTACTTC.

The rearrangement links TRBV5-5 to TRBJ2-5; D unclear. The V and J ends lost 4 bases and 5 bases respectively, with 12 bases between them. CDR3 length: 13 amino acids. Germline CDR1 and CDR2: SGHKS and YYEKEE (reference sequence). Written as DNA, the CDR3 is TGTGCCAGCAGCGTGGACCCAAATGAGACCCAGTACTTC. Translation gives CASSVDPNETQYF.